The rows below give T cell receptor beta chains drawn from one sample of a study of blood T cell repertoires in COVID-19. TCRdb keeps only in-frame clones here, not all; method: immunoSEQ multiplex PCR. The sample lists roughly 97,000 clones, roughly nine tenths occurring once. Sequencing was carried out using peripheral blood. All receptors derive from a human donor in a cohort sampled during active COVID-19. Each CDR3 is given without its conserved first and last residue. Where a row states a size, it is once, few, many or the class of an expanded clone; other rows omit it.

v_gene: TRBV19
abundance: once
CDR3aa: ASSKVGQGASEQF

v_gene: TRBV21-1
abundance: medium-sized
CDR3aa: ASSKLSIHNSPLH

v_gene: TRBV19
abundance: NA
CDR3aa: ASSIGSGDGELF

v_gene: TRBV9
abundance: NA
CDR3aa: ASSGSSGRAGEQY

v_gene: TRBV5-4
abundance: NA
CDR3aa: ASSFPERNTQY

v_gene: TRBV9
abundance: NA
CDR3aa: ASSVDGGSGNTIY

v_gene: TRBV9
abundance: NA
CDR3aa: ASSVLGQGYNEQF

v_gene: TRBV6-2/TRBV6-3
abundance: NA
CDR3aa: ASSTSGRTDTQY

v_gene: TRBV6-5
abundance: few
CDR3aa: ASSSGGPELF

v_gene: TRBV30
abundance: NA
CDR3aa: AWARDRGYEQY

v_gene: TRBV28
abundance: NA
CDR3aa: ASSYRGATIY

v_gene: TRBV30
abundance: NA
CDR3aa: AWSVPDGNQPQH

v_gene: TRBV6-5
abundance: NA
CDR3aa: ASSLGLALYNEQF

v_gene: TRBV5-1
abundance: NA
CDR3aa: ASSLGLVEQF

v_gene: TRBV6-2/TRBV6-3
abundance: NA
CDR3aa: ASSYSPQVAYGYT

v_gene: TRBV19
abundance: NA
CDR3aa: ASRWTGYLGSGANVLT

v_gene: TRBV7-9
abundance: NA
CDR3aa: ASSSTDVNNSPLH

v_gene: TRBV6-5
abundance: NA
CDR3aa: ASTRGGNQPQH

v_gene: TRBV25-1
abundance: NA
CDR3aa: ASSDLQADNEQF

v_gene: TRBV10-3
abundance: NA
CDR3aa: AITSQGAGAGYT

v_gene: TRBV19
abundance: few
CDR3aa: ATTPGNSNQPQH

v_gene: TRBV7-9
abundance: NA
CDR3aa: ASSLRGWGRPGELF

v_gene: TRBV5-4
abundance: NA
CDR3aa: ASSSDSYGYT

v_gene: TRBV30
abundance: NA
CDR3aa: AWSVSGEGTEAF

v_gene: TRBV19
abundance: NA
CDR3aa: ASSRGLTDTQY

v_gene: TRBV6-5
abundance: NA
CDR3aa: ASLTGVYEQY

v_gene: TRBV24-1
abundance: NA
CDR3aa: ATSEQRLGTGGSDTQY

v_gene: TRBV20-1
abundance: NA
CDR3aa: SAHTRTEQY

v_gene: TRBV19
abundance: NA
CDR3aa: ASSTPLPGPGGYTIY

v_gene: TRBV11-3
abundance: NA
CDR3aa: ASSRTANSPLH

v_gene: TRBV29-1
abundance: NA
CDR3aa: SVEGRGSYNEQF

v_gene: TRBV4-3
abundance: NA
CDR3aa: ASSPGGRAYEQY

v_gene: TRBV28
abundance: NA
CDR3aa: ASSLWRQGGGNTIY

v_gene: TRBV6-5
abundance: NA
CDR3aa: ASYFTENTEAF

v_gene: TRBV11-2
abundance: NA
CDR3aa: ASSLELLRTGDWEQY

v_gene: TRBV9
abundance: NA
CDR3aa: ASSVEATGGRGYT

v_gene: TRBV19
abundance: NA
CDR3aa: ASSIPPDRVSYNEQF

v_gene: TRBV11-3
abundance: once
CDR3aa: ASSRGTGKGTEAF

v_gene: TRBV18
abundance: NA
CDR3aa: ASSPVKGKVGTEAF

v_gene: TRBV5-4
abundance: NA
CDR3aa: ASSSGTDGMNTEAF

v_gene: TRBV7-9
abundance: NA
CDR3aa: ASSLVASLNEQF

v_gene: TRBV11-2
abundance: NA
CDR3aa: ASSLGTSGSYEQY

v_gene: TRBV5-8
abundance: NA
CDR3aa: ASSLSPNEAF

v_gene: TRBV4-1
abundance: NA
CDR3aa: ASSQGPRSEAF

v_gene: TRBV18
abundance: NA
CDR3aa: ASSARVAGNTIY

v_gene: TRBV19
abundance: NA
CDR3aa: ASSMVLAASYEQY

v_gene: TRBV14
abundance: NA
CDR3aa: ASSSAGGRETQY

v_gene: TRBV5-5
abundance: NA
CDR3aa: ASSRKTSGGALYGTDTQY

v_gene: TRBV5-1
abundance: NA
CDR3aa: ASSLNDSPYSYNEQF

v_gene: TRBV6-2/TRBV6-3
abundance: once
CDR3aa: ASSDSGTSGRGEQF

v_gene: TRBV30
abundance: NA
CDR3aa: AWIRQGPYEQY

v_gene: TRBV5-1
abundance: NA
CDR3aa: ASSLGQSNSPLH

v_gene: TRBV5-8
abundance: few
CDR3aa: ASSLGESGLGNTIY

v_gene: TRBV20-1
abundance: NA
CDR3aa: SASVGYT

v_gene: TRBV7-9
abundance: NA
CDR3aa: ASSPEPTEAF